This T cell receptor (beta chain) is from a study of blood T cell repertoires in COVID-19. Study at large: Acute and convalescent COVID-19 specimens originated in the United States, Italy and Spain. Sources were T cells, B-cell-depleted T cells, or PBMCs; the material itself was cDNA or gDNA.

Enrolment of Seattle patients took place during active infection, and they were followed longitudinally. Data came from immunoSEQ multiplex PCR; TCRdb stores just in-frame clones and leaves some out. The profile shows fewer than 350,000 clones, roughly nine tenths of them singletons. The V and J ends lost 5 bases and 0 bases respectively, with 13 bases between them. The length of the CDR3 is 15 residues. Germline CDR1 reads MGHRA; CDR2 reads YSYEKL. Input material: peripheral blood. The clonotype was recovered from a woman aged 30 to 39 with COVID-19, enrolled during active disease. The V call is TRBV4-1, the J call TRBJ1-1, with unresolved D. In nucleotides, the CDR3 is TGCGCCAGCAGCTCGAGGCCGGCGCTGAACACTGAAGCTTTCTTT. Translating gives CASSSRPALNTEAFF.